This paragraph reports one TCR beta chain. Its cognate antigen is unknown. These data come from a study of CD8+ T cells in alopecia areata. Overall study findings and caveats: Affected lesional scalp, above all in alopecia totalis/universalis, was more clonal than normal scalp. Numerous clones, expanded in lesions, remained in scalp and blood during tofacitinib.

Reverse transcribed after extraction, RNA yielded cDNA as the sequencing template. The data were produced by immunoSEQ multiplex PCR, yet TCRdb's version contains in-frame clones alone and is incomplete. The sample has under 95,000 clones, about 71% seen once. The sample's treatment: oral pan-JAK inhibitor, 5-10 mg twice daily. The V end lost 1 base, the J end lost 0 bases, and 7 bases lay between the germline ends. The germline gives CDR1 SEHNR, CDR2 FQNEAQ (reference sequence). The CDR3 has 16 amino acids. Sequencing used CD8+ T cells sorted from blood, obtained at week 44, from a patient treated with tofacitinib. The sequence was obtained from a human donor with alopecia areata. This chain uses TRBV7-9 with TRBJ2-6, with D unclear. The CDR3 nucleotides are TGTGCCAGCAGCTTAGGTCAACCCTCTGGGGCCAACGTCCTGACTTTC. The encoded protein is CASSLGQPSGANVLTF.